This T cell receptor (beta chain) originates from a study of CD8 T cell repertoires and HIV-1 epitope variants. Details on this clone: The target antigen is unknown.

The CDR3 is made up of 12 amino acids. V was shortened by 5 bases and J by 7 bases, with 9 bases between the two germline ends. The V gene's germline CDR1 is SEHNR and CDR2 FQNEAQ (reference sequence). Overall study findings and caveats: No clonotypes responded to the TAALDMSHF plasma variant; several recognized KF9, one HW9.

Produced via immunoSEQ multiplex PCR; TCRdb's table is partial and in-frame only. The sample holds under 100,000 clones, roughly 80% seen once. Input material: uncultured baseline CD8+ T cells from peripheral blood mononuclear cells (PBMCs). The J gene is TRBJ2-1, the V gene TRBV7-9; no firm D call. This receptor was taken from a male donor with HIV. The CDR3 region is CASSLDKNEQFF. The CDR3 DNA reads TGTGCCAGCAGCCTAGACAAGAATGAGCAGTTCTTC.